The clone carrying this T cell receptor beta chain was recorded at least ten times. The antigen is undetermined. Germline CDR1 SEHNR, CDR2 FQNEAQ (reference sequence). V gave up 5 bases and J gave up 0 bases; unmatched junction bases: 4. CDR3 length equals 15 residues. This sample was taken from a study of T cells after yellow fever vaccination. Study at large: SMART-Seq v4 Ultra Low Input prepared libraries from low-cell fractions. Study conclusions and caveats: A small proportion of clonotypes was detected in both the CD4 and CD8 compartments. Subsequent booster samples again held most clones from primary vaccination (approximately 95% CD4, 85% to 90% CD8).

Production of TCR cDNA was by 5'RACE template switching, which also added a universal primer site and UMIs. TCRdb passed the 5' RACE reads through MiXCR, listing each CDR3 protein once. The table records roughly 150,000 distinct CDR3 sequences, over 7% of them present only once. The receptor was isolated from a man in his thirties or forties who received the YFV17D yellow fever vaccine. V and J are TRBV7-9 and TRBJ1-1, with 9 bases that match TRBD1. The starting material was CD4+ T cells sorted from PBMCs, obtained 5 days after the yellow fever booster vaccination. The DNA of the CDR3 is TGTGCCAGCAGCCCGCGGACAGGGGTGAACACTGAAGCTTTCTTT. Translated: CASSPRTGVNTEAFF.